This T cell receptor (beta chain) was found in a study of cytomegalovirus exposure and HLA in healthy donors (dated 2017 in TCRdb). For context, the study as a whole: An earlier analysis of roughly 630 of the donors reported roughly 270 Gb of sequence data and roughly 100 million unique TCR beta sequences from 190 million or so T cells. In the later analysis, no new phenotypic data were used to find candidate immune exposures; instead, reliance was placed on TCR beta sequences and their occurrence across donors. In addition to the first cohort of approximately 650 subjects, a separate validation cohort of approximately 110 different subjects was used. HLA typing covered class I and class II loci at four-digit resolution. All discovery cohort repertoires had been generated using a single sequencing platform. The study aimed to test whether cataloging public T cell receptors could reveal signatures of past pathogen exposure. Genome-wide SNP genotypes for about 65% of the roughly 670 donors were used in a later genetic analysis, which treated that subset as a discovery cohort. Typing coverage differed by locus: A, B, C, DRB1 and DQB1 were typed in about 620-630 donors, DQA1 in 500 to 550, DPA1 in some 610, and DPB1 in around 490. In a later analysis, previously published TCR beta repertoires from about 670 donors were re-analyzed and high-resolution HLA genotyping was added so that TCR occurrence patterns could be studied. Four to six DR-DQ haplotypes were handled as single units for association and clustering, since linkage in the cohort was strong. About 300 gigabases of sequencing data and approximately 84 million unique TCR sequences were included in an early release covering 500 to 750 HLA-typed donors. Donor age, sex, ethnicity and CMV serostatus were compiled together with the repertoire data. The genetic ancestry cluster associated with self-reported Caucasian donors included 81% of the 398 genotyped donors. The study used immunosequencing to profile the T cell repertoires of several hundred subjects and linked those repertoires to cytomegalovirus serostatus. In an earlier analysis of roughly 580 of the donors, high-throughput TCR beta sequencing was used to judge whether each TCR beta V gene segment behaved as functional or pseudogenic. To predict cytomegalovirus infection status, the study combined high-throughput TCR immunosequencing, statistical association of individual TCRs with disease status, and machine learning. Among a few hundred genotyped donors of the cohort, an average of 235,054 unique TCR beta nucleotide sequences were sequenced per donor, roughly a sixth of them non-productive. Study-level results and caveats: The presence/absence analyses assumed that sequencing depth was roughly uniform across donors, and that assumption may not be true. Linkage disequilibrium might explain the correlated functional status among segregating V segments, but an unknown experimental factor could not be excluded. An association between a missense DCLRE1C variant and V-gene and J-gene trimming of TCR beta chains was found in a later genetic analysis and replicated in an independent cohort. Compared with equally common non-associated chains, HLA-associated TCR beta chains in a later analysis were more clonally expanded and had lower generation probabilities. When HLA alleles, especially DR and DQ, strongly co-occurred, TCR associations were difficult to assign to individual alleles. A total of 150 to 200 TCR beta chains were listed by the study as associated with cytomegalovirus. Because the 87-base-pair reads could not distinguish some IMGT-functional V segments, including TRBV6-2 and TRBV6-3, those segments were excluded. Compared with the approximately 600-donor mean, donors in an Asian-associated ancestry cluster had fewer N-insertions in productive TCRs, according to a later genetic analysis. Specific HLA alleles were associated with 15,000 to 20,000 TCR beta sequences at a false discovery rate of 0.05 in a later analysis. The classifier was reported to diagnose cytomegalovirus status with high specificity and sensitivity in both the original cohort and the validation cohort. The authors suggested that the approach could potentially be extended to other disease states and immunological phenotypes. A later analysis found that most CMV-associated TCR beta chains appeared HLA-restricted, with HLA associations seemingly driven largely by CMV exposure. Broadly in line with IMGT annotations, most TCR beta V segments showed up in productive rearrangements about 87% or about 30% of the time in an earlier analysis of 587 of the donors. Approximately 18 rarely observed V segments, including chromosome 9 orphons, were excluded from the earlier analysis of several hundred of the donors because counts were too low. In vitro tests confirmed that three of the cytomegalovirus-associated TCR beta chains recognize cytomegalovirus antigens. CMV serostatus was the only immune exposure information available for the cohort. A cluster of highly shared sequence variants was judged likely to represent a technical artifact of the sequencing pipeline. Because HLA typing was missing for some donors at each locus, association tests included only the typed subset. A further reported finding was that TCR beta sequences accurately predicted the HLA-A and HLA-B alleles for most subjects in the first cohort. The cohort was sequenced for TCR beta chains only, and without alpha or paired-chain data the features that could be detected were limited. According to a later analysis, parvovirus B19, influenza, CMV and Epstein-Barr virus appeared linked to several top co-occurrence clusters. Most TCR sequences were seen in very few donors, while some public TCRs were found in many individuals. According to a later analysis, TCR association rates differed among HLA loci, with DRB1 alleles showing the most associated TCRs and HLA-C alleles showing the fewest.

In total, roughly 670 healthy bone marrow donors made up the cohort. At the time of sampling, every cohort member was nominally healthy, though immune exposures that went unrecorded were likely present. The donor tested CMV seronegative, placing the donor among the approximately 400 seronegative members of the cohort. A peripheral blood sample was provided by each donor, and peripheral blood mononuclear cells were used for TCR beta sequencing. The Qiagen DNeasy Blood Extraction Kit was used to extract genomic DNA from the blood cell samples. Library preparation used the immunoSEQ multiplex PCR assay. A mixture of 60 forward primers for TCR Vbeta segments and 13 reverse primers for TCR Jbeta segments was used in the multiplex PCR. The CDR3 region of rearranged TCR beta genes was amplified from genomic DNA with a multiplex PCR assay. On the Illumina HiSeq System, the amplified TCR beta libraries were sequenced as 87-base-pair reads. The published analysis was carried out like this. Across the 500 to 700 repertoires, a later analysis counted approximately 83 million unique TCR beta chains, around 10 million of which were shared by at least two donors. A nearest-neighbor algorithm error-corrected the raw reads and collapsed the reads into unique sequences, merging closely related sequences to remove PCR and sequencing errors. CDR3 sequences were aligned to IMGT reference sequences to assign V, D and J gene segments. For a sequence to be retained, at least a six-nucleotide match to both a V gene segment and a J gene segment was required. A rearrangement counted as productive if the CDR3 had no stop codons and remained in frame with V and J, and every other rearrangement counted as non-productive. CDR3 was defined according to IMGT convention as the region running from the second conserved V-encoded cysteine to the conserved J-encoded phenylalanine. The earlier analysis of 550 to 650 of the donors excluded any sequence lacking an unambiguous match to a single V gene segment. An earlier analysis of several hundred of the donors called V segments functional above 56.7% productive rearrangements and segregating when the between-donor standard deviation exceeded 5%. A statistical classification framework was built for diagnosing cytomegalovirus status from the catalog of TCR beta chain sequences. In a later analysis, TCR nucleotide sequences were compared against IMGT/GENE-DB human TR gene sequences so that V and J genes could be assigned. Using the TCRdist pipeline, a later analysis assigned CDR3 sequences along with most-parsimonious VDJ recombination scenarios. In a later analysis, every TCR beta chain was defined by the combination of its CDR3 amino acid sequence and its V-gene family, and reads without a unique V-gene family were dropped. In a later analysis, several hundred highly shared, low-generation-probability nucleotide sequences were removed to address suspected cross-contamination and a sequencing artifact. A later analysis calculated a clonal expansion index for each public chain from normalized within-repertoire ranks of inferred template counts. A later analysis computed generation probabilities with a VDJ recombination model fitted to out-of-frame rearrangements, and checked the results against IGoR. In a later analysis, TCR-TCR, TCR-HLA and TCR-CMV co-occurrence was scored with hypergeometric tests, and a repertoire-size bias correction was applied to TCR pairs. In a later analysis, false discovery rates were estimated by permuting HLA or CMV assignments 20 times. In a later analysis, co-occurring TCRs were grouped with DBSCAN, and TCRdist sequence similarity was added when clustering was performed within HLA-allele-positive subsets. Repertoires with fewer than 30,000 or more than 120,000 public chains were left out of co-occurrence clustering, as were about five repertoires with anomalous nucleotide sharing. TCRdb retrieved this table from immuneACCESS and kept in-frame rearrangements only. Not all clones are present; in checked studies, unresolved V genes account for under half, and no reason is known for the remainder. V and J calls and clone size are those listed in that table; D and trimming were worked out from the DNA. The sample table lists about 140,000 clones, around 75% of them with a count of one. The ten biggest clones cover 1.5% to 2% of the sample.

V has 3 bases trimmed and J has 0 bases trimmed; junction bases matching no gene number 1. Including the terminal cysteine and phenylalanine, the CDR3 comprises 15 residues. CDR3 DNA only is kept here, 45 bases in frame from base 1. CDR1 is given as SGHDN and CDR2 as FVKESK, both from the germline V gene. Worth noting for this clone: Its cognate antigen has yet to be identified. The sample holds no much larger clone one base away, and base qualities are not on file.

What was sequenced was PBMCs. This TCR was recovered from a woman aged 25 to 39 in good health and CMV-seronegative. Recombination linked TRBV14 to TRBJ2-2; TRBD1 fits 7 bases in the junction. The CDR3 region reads CASSQGTANTGELFF. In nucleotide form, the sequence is TGTGCCAGCAGCCAGGGGACAGCGAACACCGGGGAGCTGTTTTTT.